This is a list of T cell receptor beta chains from one sample in a study of shared clonotypes between healthy human individuals. Method: immunoSEQ multiplex PCR; TCRdb's copy keeps in-frame clones and lacks some. The sample has some 2.1 million clones; 85% to 95% are singletons. Sequencing input: naive CD4+ T cells sorted from blood. Source of these receptors: a man between 18 and 29 years old in good health. CDR3s include the opening cysteine and the closing phenylalanine or tryptophan. D genes are given only for firm matches. Rows may omit the clone size; those that give it use once, few, many or a size class.

V gene,J gene,D gene,clone size,CDR3 DNA,CDR3 protein
TRBV27,TRBJ2-7,TRBD2,once,TGTGCCAGCAGCAAAGAACGGACTAGCGGTAATACCTACGAGCAGTACTTC,CASSKERTSGNTYEQYF
TRBV27,TRBJ2-7,TRBD2,-,TGTGCCAGCAGTTTAGGAGCCCCTAGCGGGGCTTCCTACGAGCAGTACTTC,CASSLGAPSGASYEQYF
TRBV18,TRBJ1-1,-,once,TGTGCCAGCTCAGTCAATCTGAACACTGAAGCTTTCTTT,CASSVNLNTEAFF
TRBV10-3,TRBJ1-3,TRBD1,-,TGTGCCATCAGTGGGACCAAGGGGGCCGGAAACACCATATATTTT,CAISGTKGAGNTIYF
TRBV27,TRBJ2-7,-,once,TGTGCCACCTCGCTAATCTCGGGCGAGCAGTACTTC,CATSLISGEQYF
TRBV4-1,TRBJ2-5,TRBD2,-,TGCGCCAGCAGCCAAGTAGGGACTAGCGTAGAGACCCAGTACTTC,CASSQVGTSVETQYF
TRBV5-1,TRBJ2-3,-,-,TGCGCCAGCAGCCCCACCTCAAACACAGATACGCAGTATTTT,CASSPTSNTDTQYF
TRBV18,TRBJ2-3,-,-,TGTGCCAGCTCTCTACAGAGCCCCCGGGGCACAGATACGCAGTATTTT,CASSLQSPRGTDTQYF
TRBV10-3,TRBJ2-7,-,many,TGTGCCATCAGTTCAGGGTTTCTCCACGAGCAGTACTTC,CAISSGFLHEQYF
TRBV5-1,TRBJ1-2,-,-,TGCGCCAGCAGCTTGGAGGGGACTTTGAACTATGGCTACACCTTC,CASSLEGTLNYGYTF
TRBV6-5,TRBJ2-4,TRBD2,-,TGTGCCAGCCACGGGACTAGCGAGGGCATTCAGTACTTC,CASHGTSEGIQYF
TRBV27,TRBJ1-4,TRBD1,once,TGTGCCAGCAGCCCCCAGGGGGTCCGAAATGAAAAACTGTTTTTT,CASSPQGVRNEKLFF
TRBV5-1,TRBJ2-1,TRBD1,-,TGCGCCAGCAGCCGGCCAGGGACAGTCTCCTACAATGAGCAGTTCTTC,CASSRPGTVSYNEQFF
TRBV6-1,TRBJ2-2,-,-,TGTGCCAGCAGTTCTTCTGGGAACACCGGGGAGCTGTTTTTT,CASSSSGNTGELFF
TRBV4-3,TRBJ1-4,-,-,TGCGCCAGCAGCCAAGACGGTAGGACAGACAATGAAAAACTGTTTTTT,CASSQDGRTDNEKLFF
TRBV7-3,TRBJ2-7,-,once,TGTGCCAGCAGCTTAACCCGGGACTACGAGCAGTACTTC,CASSLTRDYEQYF
TRBV5-6,TRBJ1-1,-,-,TGTGCCAGCAGCCGAGGGAACACTGAAGCTTTCTTT,CASSRGNTEAFF
TRBV10-1,TRBJ1-2,-,-,TGCGCCAGCAGTGCAAGAACGGCAGGGTATGGGAATGGCTACACCTTC,CASSARTAGYGNGYTF
TRBV5-1,TRBJ2-1,TRBD1,-,TGCGCCAGCAGCTTGGGTGCCTTAACACAGGGGGTCAATGAGCAGTTCTTC,CASSLGALTQGVNEQFF
TRBV18,TRBJ2-7,-,-,TGTGCCAGCTCACCACCAGGGATCTCCTACGAGCAGTACTTC,CASSPPGISYEQYF
TRBV5-6,TRBJ1-2,-,-,TGTGCCAGCAGCCGCCCCCAGGGGAGGTGGTCTAACTATGGCTACACCTTC,CASSRPQGRWSNYGYTF
TRBV18,TRBJ1-2,TRBD1,-,TGTGCCAGCTCACCGGACAGGTCGGGTAACTATGGCTACACCTTC,CASSPDRSGNYGYTF